The rows below give T cell receptor beta chains drawn from one sample of a study of read filtering for tumor transcriptome and immune sequencing. TCRdb passed the reads through MiXCR, listing each CDR3 protein once. The sample carries tens of thousands of distinct CDR3 sequences, roughly 21% recorded once. Sequencing input: a population of CD138-negative cells sorted from bone marrow. Receptors originate from a donor at least 40 years old with multiple myeloma. The CDR3 runs from the conserved cysteine through the conserved F or W. Fields, in order: D gene, clone size, J gene, V gene, CDR3 DNA, CDR3 protein. A D gene is named only where the DNA matches it firmly. Clone size is shown for a subset of rows, as once, few, many or a class of expanded clone.

NA | many | TRBJ1-1 | TRBV5-4 | TGTGCCAGCAGCCCCTCTCGACAGAACACTGAAGCTTTCTTT | CASSPSRQNTEAFF
TRBD2 | many | TRBJ2-5 | TRBV2 | TGTGCCAGCAGCGTTGGGACTAGCGGGGCTGGGGGGACCCAGTACTTC | CASSVGTSGAGGTQYF
TRBD1 | many | TRBJ1-1 | TRBV7-9 | TGTGCCAGCAGCCCCGGGACAGACAGAGCTTTCTTT | CASSPGTDRAFF
NA | few | TRBJ1-5 | TRBV7-8 | TGTGCCAGCAGCTCCGGGACACTGAATCAGCCCCAGCATTTT | CASSSGTLNQPQHF
NA | few | TRBJ2-2 | TRBV12-3/TRBV12-4 | TGTGCCAGCAGAACACAGGGCTCGAACACCGGGGAGCTGTTTTTT | CASRTQGSNTGELFF
TRBD1 | few | TRBJ1-2 | TRBV3-1 | TGTGCCAGCAGCCCCCTCCGGACAGGGGTCGGCTACACCTTC | CASSPLRTGVGYTF
NA | many | TRBJ2-3 | TRBV7-8 | TGTGCCAGCAGCCTAACTAGCCGGGATACGCAGTATTTT | CASSLTSRDTQYF
NA | many | TRBJ2-5 | TRBV4-2 | TGTGCCAGCAGCCGGGGAGGCGGGGGCGGGCTAACGACCCAGTACTTC | CASSRGGGGGLTTQYF
NA | many | TRBJ1-6 | TRBV5-1 | TGCGCCAGCAGCGCGAGCTCCTATAATTCACCCCTCCACTTT | CASSASSYNSPLHF
NA | NA | TRBJ2-2 | TRBV7-2 | TGTGCCAGCAGCCCCCGACGGTCCACCGGGGAGCTGTTTTTT | CASSPRRSTGELFF
NA | few | TRBJ2-7 | TRBV20-1 | TGCAGTGCTAAGTGGAACTCCTACGAGCAGTACTTC | CSAKWNSYEQYF
NA | NA | TRBJ2-4 | TRBV6-1 | TGTGCCAGCAGTGAAAGGGACGGCATATACTTC | CASSERDGIYF
NA | many | TRBJ1-1 | TRBV29-1 | TGCAGCTCCGGGGGGGACGCTGAAGCTTTCTTT | CSSGGDAEAFF
NA | many | TRBJ1-2 | TRBV4-1 | TGCGCCAGCAGCCAAGCAAGGGGTAGCGCATTTAACTATGGCTACACCTTC | CASSQARGSAFNYGYTF
TRBD1 | few | TRBJ2-3 | TRBV7-8 | TGTGCCAGCAGCTTTCAGGGGGCGACAGTTGGTACGCAGTATTTT | CASSFQGATVGTQYF
NA | many | TRBJ2-5 | TRBV18 | TGTGCCACAGACGCGGGAGAGACCCAGTACTTC | CATDAGETQYF
NA | many | TRBJ2-6 | TRBV19 | TGTGCCAGTACCCCACAGGTCTCTGGGGCCAACGTCCTGACTTTC | CASTPQVSGANVLTF
NA | many | TRBJ1-1 | TRBV5-4 | TGTGCCAGCAGCGCCAAACAGGGCTTGAACACTGAAGCTTTCTTT | CASSAKQGLNTEAFF
NA | NA | TRBJ1-2 | TRBV28 | TGTGCCAGCAGTTTTAGGGGAACGGTAATAGGCTACACCTTC | CASSFRGTVIGYTF
NA | many | TRBJ1-1 | TRBV29-1 | TGCAGCGTCGGGGGGGGGGCGCGGGGAGCTTTCTTT | CSVGGGARGAFF
NA | many | TRBJ1-5 | TRBV12-3/TRBV12-4 | TGTGCCAGCAGTCCCTCAGGGGCGCGGAGCAATCAGCCCCAGCATTTT | CASSPSGARSNQPQHF
TRBD2 | many | TRBJ2-1 | TRBV20-1 | TGCAGTGCTACGGAGCGGGGCGTCCAGCAGTTCTTC | CSATERGVQQFF
NA | many | TRBJ2-3 | TRBV5-1 | TGCGCCAGCAGCTTGGGGCGGTTCGTGACAGATACGCAGTATTTT | CASSLGRFVTDTQYF
NA | many | TRBJ2-2 | TRBV2 | TGTGCCAGCAGTGAATATCAGGACACCGGGGAGCTGTTTTTT | CASSEYQDTGELFF
TRBD1 | many | TRBJ1-1 | TRBV10-2 | TGCGCCAGCAGGGGACAGGAGGGCGCTTTCTTT | CASRGQEGAFF
NA | few | TRBJ1-2 | TRBV5-1 | TGCGCCAGCAGCTTGGTTCCGGGGACCTATGGCTACACCTTC | CASSLVPGTYGYTF
NA | many | TRBJ1-1 | TRBV7-9 | TGTGCCAGCAGCTTAGGGCAGGGGATGGGAGCTTTCTTT | CASSLGQGMGAFF
NA | few | TRBJ1-2 | TRBV30 | TGTGCCTGGAGTGTAACAGGTTTCGCTGGCTACACCTTC | CAWSVTGFAGYTF
NA | once | TRBJ2-1 | TRBV27 | TGTGCCAGCAGTTTAAGCCATAGTCAGTACAATGAGCAGTTCTTC | CASSLSHSQYNEQFF
TRBD1 | many | TRBJ2-3 | TRBV5-4 | TGTGCCAGCAGCTTTGGACCGGGACAGGACACAGATACGCAGTATTTT | CASSFGPGQDTDTQYF
NA | many | TRBJ2-5 | TRBV29-1 | TGCAGCGTTGATACAGTAGGGATGGAGACCCAGTACTTC | CSVDTVGMETQYF
TRBD1 | few | TRBJ1-2 | TRBV2 | TGTGCCAGCAGAGCGGGACAGGGGGCTTATGGCTACACCTTC | CASRAGQGAYGYTF
NA | many | TRBJ1-6 | TRBV5-1 | TGCGCCAGCAGCCTCGGCATCGCCAGCTCCTATAATTCACCCCTCCACTTT | CASSLGIASSYNSPLHF
NA | NA | TRBJ2-1 | TRBV9 | TGTGCCAGCAGCGTAGCTACGGACTACAATGAGCTGTTCTTC | CASSVATDYNELFF
NA | few | TRBJ1-1 | TRBV20-1 | TGCAGTGCTCCGAACAGGGTAGTGAACACTGAAGCTTTCTTT | CSAPNRVVNTEAFF
NA | many | TRBJ1-5 | TRBV28 | TGTGCCAGCAGTCCTGCCTATGGGGCCCGGCAGCCCCAGCATTTT | CASSPAYGARQPQHF
TRBD2 | NA | TRBJ2-5 | TRBV29-1 | TGCAGCGTAGCTAGCGGCCAAGAGACCCAGTACTTC | CSVASGQETQYF
NA | many | TRBJ1-4 | TRBV18 | TGTGCCAGCTCACCGGCCGACAGAAATGAAAAACTGTTTTTT | CASSPADRNEKLFF
NA | few | TRBJ2-7 | TRBV5-1 | TGCGCCAGCAGCTTAGGTTGGGGTAGCGCCGAGCAGTACTTC | CASSLGWGSAEQYF
TRBD2 | many | TRBJ2-5 | TRBV29-1 | TGCAGCGTTGAGCCCGGACTAGCGGGGGGCCCAGAGACCCAGTACTTC | CSVEPGLAGGPETQYF
NA | NA | TRBJ2-6 | TRBV4-1 | TGCGCCAGCAGCCCTGGGGTCCTTACGAGGGTCGGGGCCAACGTCCTGACTTTC | CASSPGVLTRVGANVLTF
NA | few | TRBJ1-4 | TRBV20-1 | TGCAGTGCTCGGCGAGGGGAAGGTGAAAAACTGTTTTTT | CSARRGEGEKLFF
TRBD1 | NA | TRBJ2-7 | TRBV20-1 | TGCAGTGCACCCACCGGGACAGGGGGAAGGGAGCAGTACTTC | CSAPTGTGGREQYF
NA | few | TRBJ1-1 | TRBV20-1 | TGCGTAGTGATAGGTTCTGAAGCTTTCTTT | CVVIGSEAFF
NA | many | TRBJ1-2 | TRBV29-1 | TGCAGCGTTGAACTAGCAGTCTATGGCTACACCTTC | CSVELAVYGYTF